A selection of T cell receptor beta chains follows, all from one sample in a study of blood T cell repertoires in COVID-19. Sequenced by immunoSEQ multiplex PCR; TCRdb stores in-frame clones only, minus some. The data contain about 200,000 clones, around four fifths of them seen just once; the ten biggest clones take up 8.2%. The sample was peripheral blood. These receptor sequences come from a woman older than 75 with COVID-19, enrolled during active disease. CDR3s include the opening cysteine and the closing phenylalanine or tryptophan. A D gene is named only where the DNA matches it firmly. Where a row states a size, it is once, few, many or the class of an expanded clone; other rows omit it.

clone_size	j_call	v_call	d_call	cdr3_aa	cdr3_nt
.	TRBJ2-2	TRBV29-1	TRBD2	CSVWLAGDTNTGELFF	TGCAGCGTTTGGCTAGCGGGGGATACGAACACCGGGGAGCTGTTTTTT
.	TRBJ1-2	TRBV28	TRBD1	CASSFGTETYGYTF	TGTGCCAGCAGTTTCGGGACAGAGACCTATGGCTACACCTTC
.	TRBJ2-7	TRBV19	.	CASSMVAGSYEQYF	TGTGCCAGTAGTATGGTCGCGGGCTCGTACGAGCAGTACTTC
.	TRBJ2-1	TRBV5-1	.	CASSQDSRTWEQFF	TGCGCCAGCAGCCAGGACTCCCGGACGTGGGAGCAGTTCTTC
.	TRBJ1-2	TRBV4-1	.	CASSHASLGEGSYGYTF	TGCGCCAGCAGCCACGCTTCTTTGGGAGAGGGAAGCTATGGCTACACCTTC
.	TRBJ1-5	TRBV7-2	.	CASSLQEGNQPQHF	TGTGCCAGCAGCTTACAGGAAGGTAATCAGCCCCAGCATTTT
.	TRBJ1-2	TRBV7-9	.	CASTGAANYGYTF	TGTGCCAGCACGGGGGCAGCGAACTATGGCTACACCTTC
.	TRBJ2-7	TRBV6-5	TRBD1	CASMGRGQLGEQYF	TGTGCCAGCATGGGCAGGGGGCAACTAGGCGAGCAGTACTTC
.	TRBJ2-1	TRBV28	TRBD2	CASSLGLAYEQFF	TGTGCCAGCAGTTTGGGACTAGCCTATGAGCAGTTCTTC
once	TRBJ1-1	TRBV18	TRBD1	CASSFSTGTGEAFF	TGTGCCAGCTCATTCTCCACCGGGACAGGGGAAGCTTTCTTT
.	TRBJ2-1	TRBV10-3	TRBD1	CAISESGTGAAGEKNEQFF	TGTGCCATCAGTGAGTCGGGGACAGGGGCGGCGGGAGAAAAAAATGAGCAGTTCTTC
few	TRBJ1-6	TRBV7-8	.	CASSLLSQGESLHF	TGTGCCAGCAGCTTACTCTCACAGGGCGAATCCCTCCACTTT
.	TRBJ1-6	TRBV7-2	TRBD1	CASSLGRGLMDSPLHF	TGTGCCAGCAGCTTAGGCAGGGGGCTAATGGACTCACCCCTCCACTTT
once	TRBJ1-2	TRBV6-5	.	CASSSQGTTNYGYTF	TGTGCCAGCAGTTCCCAGGGGACCACTAACTATGGCTACACCTTC
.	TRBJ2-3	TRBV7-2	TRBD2	CASSSYPGLVTDTQYF	TGTGCCAGCAGCTCTTACCCGGGACTAGTAACAGATACGCAGTATTTT